This TCR beta chain appears in the sequencing data of a study of identical twins. Broader study findings: Insertion counts were lower in abundant cord blood beta clonotypes, a trend that memory repertoires did not show. Beta out-of-frame sequences displayed a weaker excess of sharing between twins.

TCRdb used MiXCR to reprocess the 5' RACE reads, holding one entry per CDR3 protein. The sample holds some 1,700,000 distinct CDR3 sequences; around 29% are singletons and the top ten take approximately 0.25%. This clonotype has only a few counts. Antigen specificity is unknown. The J segment lost 0 bases and the V segment lost 5 bases, leaving 10 bases of the junction unmatched. This CDR3 spans 17 amino acids. Germline V gene lookup returns CDR1 MNHNS and CDR2 SASEGT. Every donor was a healthy Caucasian. V and J are TRBV6-1 and TRBJ2-1; 7 bases match TRBD2. Sequencing input: cord blood. The origin of this receptor is a newborn girl in good health. Here the CDR3 reads CASSPQPAGSSYNEQFF. Here the CDR3 DNA reads TGTGCCAGCAGTCCCCAGCCAGCGGGGAGCTCCTACAATGAGCAGTTCTTC.